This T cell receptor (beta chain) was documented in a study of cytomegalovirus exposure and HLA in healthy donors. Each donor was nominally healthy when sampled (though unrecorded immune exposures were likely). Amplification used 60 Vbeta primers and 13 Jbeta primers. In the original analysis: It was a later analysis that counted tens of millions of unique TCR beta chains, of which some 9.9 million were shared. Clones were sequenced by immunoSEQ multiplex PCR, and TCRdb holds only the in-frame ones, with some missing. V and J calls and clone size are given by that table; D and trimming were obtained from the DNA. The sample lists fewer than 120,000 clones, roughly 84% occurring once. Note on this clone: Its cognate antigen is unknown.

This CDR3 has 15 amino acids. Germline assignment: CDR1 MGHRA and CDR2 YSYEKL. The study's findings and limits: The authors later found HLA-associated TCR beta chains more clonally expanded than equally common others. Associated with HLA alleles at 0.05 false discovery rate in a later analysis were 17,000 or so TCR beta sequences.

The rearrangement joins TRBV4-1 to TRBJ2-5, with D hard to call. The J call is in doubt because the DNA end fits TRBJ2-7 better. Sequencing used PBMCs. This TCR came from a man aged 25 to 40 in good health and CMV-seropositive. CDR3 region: CASSQDKNKYYEQYF. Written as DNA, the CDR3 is TGCGCCAGCAGCCAAGATAAAAACAAGTACTACGAGCAGTACTTC.